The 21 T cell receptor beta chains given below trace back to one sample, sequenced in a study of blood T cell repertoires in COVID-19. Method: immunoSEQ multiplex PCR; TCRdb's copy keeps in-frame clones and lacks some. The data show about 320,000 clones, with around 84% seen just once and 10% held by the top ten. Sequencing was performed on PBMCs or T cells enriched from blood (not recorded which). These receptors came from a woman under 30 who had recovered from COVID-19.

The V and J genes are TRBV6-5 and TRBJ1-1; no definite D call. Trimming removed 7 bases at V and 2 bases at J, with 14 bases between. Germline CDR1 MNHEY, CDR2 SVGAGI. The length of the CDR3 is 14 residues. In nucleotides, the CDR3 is TGTGCCAGCAAGCCCCTCGGGATAAACACTGAAGCTTTCTTT. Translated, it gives CASKPLGINTEAFF.

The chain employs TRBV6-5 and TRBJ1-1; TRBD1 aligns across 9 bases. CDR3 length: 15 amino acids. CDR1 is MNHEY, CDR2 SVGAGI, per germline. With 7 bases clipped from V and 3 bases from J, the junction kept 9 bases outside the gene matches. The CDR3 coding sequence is TGTGCCAGCACCTTTACAGGGGGCGCGGACACTGAAGCTTTCTTT. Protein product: CASTFTGGADTEAFF.

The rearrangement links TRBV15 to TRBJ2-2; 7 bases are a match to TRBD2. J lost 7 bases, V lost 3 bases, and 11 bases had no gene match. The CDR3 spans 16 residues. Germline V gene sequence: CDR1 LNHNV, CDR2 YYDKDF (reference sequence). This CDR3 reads CATSSWGGPSSGELFF. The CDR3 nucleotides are TGTGCCACCAGCAGTTGGGGAGGGCCCTCAAGCGGGGAGCTGTTTTTT.

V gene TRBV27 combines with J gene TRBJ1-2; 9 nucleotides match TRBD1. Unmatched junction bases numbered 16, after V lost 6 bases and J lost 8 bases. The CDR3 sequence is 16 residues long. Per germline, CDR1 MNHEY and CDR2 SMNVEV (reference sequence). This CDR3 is CASRMKPTGQGKGYTF. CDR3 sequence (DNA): TGTGCCAGCAGGATGAAACCAACGGGACAGGGTAAAGGCTACACCTTC.

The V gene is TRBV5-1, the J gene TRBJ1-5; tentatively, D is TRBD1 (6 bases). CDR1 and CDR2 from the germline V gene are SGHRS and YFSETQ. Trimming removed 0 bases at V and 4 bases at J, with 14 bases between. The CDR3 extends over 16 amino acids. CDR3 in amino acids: CASSLGRGGGNQPQHF. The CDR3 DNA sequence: TGCGCCAGCAGCTTGGGGCGGGGGGGCGGGAATCAGCCCCAGCATTTT.

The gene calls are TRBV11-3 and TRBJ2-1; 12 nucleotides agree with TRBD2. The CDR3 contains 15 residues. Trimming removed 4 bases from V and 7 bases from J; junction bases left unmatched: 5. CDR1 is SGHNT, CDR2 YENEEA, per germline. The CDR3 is CASSSTSGSRNEQFF. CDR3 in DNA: TGTGCCAGCAGCTCGACTAGCGGGAGTAGGAATGAGCAGTTCTTC.

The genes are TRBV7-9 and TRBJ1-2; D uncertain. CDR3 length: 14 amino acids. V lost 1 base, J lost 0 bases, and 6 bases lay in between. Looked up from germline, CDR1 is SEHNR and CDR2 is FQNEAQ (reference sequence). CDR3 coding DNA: TGTGCCAGCAGCTTAGGGACTGCTAACTATGGCTACACCTTC. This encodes CASSLGTANYGYTF.

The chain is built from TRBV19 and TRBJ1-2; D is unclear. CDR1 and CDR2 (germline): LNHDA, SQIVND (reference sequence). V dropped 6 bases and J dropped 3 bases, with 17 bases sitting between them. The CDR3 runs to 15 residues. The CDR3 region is CASSLDGMIDYGYTF. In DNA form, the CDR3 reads TGTGCCAGTAGCCTGGACGGGATGATTGACTATGGCTACACCTTC.

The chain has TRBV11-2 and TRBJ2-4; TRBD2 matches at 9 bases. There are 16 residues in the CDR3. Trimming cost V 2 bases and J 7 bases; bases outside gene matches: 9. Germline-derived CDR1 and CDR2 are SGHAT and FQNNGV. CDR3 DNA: TGTGCCAGCAGCTTAAGTCCAGCGGGGGGAGGGAACATTCAGTACTTC. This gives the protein CASSLSPAGGGNIQYF. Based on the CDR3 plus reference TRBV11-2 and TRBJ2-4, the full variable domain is EAGVAQSPRYKIIEKRQSVAFWCNPISGHATLYWYQQILGQGPKLLIQFQNNGVVDDSQLPKDRFSAERLKGVDSTLKIQPAKLEDSAVYLCASSLSPAGGGNIQYFGAGTRLSVL.

The CDR3 loop is CASSQDLRQGSRETQYF. The CDR3 nucleotides are TGCGCCAGCAGCCAAGACCTCCGACAGGGATCTAGAGAGACCCAGTACTTC. J is TRBJ2-5 and V is TRBV4-1, with 7 bases matching TRBD1. CDR3 size: 17 residues. V shed 0 bases, J shed 4 bases, and the junction held 11 bases outside the gene matches. The V gene's germline CDR1 is MGHRA and CDR2 YSYEKL.

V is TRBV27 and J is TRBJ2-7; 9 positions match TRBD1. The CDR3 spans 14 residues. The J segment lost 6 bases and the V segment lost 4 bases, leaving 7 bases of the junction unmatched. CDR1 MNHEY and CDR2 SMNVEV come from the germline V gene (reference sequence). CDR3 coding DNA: TGTGCCAGCAGTTACGGGACAGGGAGAGTCGAGCAGTACTTC. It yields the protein CASSYGTGRVEQYF.

The CDR3 loop reads CASSQDGLARSSYNEQFF. For the CDR3, the DNA is TGCGCCAGCAGCCAAGATGGGCTAGCCAGGAGCTCCTACAATGAGCAGTTCTTC. The chain links TRBV4-1 to TRBJ2-1; possible D gene TRBD2, 5 bases. CDR3 length equals 18 residues. V was trimmed by 0 bases and J by 0 bases, leaving 15 bases between them. CDR1 and CDR2 (germline): MGHRA, YSYEKL.

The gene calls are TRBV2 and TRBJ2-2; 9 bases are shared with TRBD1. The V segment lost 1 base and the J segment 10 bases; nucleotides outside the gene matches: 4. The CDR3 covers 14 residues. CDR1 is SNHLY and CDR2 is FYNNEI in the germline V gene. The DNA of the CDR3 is TGTGCCAGCAGTGAAGGACAGGGGGGCGTGGAGCTGTTTTTT. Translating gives CASSEGQGGVELFF.

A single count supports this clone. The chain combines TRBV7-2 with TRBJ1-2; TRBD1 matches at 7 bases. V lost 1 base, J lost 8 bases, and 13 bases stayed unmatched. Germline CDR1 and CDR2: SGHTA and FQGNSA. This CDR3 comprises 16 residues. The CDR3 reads CASSLVRSSTGTGYTF. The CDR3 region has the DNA TGTGCCAGCAGCTTAGTCCGTTCTTCGACAGGGACAGGCTACACCTTC.

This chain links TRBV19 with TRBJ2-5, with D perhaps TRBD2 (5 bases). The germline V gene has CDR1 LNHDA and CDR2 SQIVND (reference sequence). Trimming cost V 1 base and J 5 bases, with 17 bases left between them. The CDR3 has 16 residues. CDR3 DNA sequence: TGTGCCAGTAGTATAGGAGTGGCGGGTCTCCATGAGACCCAGTACTTC. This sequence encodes CASSIGVAGLHETQYF.

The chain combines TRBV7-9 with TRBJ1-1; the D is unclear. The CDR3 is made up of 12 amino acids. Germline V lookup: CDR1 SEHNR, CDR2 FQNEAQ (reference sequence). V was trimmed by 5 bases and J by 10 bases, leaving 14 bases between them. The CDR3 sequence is CASSSRIAGAFF. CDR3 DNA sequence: TGTGCCAGCAGCAGTCGTATAGCTGGAGCTTTCTTT.

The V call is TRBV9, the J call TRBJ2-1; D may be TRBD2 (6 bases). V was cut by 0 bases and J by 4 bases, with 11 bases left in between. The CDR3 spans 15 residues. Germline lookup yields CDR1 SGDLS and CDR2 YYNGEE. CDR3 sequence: CASSVDAGPYNEQFF. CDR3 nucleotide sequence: TGTGCCAGCAGCGTAGATGCGGGGCCTTACAATGAGCAGTTCTTC.

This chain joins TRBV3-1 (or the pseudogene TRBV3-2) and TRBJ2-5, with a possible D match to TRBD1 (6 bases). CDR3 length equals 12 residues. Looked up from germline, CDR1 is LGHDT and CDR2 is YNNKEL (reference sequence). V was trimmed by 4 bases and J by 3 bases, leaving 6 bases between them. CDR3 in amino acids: CASSPGEETQYF. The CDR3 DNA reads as TGTGCCAGCAGCCCAGGGGAAGAGACCCAGTACTTC.

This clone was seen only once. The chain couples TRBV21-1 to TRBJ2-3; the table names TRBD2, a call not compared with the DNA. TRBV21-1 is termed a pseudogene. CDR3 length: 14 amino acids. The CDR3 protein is CASLREEATDTQYF. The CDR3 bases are TGTGCCAGCTTACGGGAGGAGGCCACAGATACGCAGTATTTT.

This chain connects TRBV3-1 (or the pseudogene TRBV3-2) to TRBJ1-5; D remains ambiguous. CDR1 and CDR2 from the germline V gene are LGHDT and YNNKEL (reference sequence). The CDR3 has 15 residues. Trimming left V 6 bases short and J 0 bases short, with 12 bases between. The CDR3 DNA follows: TGTGCCAGCAGTCAGAACAGTTATAGCAATCAGCCCCAGCATTTT. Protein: CASSQNSYSNQPQHF.

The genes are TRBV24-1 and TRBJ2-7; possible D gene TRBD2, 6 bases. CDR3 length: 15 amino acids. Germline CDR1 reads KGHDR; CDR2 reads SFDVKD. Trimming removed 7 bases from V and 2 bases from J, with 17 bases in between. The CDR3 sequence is CATSSPGVQTYEQYF. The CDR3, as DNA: TGTGCCACCAGCTCACCGGGGGTTCAAACCTACGAGCAGTACTTC.